The sequence of this T cell receptor (beta chain) was determined in a study of blood T cell repertoires in COVID-19. Germline V gene lookup returns CDR1 KGHSY and CDR2 FQNENV. This CDR3 is built from 16 residues. Trimming pared 4 bases from V and 1 base from J, leaving 16 bases between. Generated by immunoSEQ multiplex PCR, the TCRdb table keeps only in-frame clones and is missing some. Among about 290,000 clones listed, about 85% were seen once. Sequenced material: peripheral blood. The origin of this receptor is a woman aged 45 to 65 with active or convalescent COVID-19. The chain recombines TRBV16 with TRBJ1-1; D call uncertain. The CDR3 here is CASSLPGGRRNTEAFF. The CDR3 bases are TGTGCCAGCAGCCTCCCCGGAGGACGTAGGAACACTGAAGCTTTCTTT.